Detailed here is one T cell receptor beta chain. What it binds is unknown. This entry comes from a study of shared clonotypes between healthy human individuals. Generated by immunoSEQ multiplex PCR, the TCRdb table keeps only in-frame clones and is missing some. The sample has about 1,500,000 clones, about 96% seen once. Points from the study as a whole: Blood was the sole source, and tissue repertoires probably differ.

Germline CDR1 MNHEY, CDR2 SVGAGI. This CDR3 region has 14 residues. Between the trimmed V and J ends, which lost 0 bases and 5 bases, there was a span of 10 bases. The receptor comes from a young man in good health. Specimen: naive CD4+ T cells sorted from blood. Subset given: CD45RA+ positively selected. V usage is TRBV6-5 and J usage is TRBJ2-5; perhaps TRBD1 as D (6 bases). CDR3 region: CASSYSKGEETQYF. CDR3 coding DNA: TGTGCCAGCAGTTACTCGAAGGGGGAGGAGACCCAGTACTTC.